The 14 T cell receptor beta chains presented below share a single source sample, sequenced in a study of CD8+ T cells in alopecia areata. Following RNA extraction, reverse transcription yielded cDNA that acted as the sequencing template. Data came from immunoSEQ multiplex PCR; TCRdb stores just in-frame clones and leaves some out. The table lists roughly 200,000 clones, roughly 50% of them singletons. Material: CD8+ T cells sorted from blood. Source of these receptors: a human donor in good health.

Details on this clone: At the DNA level, this CDR3 is encoded by other sequences in the same sample as well. The V and J genes are TRBV7-9 and TRBJ2-7; tentative D call: TRBD1 (6 bases). Trimming took off 4 bases at V and 1 base at J, with 11 bases between the two ends. Germline CDR1 reads SEHNR; CDR2 reads FQNEAQ (reference sequence). This CDR3 contains 14 residues. The CDR3 DNA sequence: TGTGCCAGCAGCTCACCGGGACAATCCTACGAGCAGTACTTC. Amino acids: CASSSPGQSYEQYF.

V usage is TRBV6-6 and J usage is TRBJ1-1; D is uncertain. The V gene's germline CDR1 is MNHNY and CDR2 SVGAGI (reference sequence). V was cut by 7 bases and J by 3 bases, with 12 bases left in between. The length of the CDR3 is 13 residues. CDR3 residues: CASTTGWYTEAFF. As DNA, the CDR3 is TGTGCCAGCACGACGGGGTGGTACACTGAAGCTTTCTTT.

This chain links TRBV2 with TRBJ2-7; D possibly corresponds to TRBD2 (6 bases). There are 13 residues in the CDR3. V lost 7 bases and J 6 bases, leaving 16 bases between the germline ends. Germline V gene sequence: CDR1 SNHLY, CDR2 FYNNEI. CDR3 DNA: TGTGCCAGCACCCCGGGACTCCTCGTCGAGCAGTACTTC. Encoded protein: CASTPGLLVEQYF. Based on the CDR3 plus reference TRBV2 and TRBJ2-7, the full variable domain is EPEVTQTPSHQVTQMGQEVILRCVPISNHLYFYWYRQILGQKVEFLVSFYNNEISEKSEIFDDQFSVERPDGSNFTLKIRSTKLEDSAMYFCASTPGLLVEQYFGPGTRLTVT.

This sequence joins TRBV6-5 and TRBJ2-5; 7 positions match TRBD2. The CDR3 is 15 amino acids. Germline trimming cut 0 bases from V and 5 bases from J; bases unmatched to any gene: 6. Germline CDR1 is MNHEY and CDR2 is SVGAGI. This CDR3 is CASSYSGQGGETQYF. CDR3 bases: TGTGCCAGCAGTTACTCAGGCCAGGGAGGGGAGACCCAGTACTTC.

The sample holds a few counts of this clone. The V call is TRBV2, the J call TRBJ1-1; a possible D gene is TRBD1 (6 bases). The CDR3 consists of 15 residues. V was clipped by 3 bases and J by 4 bases, with 15 bases between them. CDR1 is SNHLY, CDR2 FYNNEI, per germline. In DNA, the CDR3 is TGTGCCAGCAGTGACCACCTTACAGGGCCCACTGAAGCTTTCTTT. It is translated as CASSDHLTGPTEAFF.

The count of this clone is one. V usage is TRBV4-1 and J usage is TRBJ2-1, with 8 bases fitting TRBD2. With V trimmed by 0 bases and J by 12 bases, 7 bases remained unmatched. Germline CDR1 is MGHRA and CDR2 is YSYEKL. CDR3 length equals 14 residues. The CDR3 region is CASSQDSSGGWQFF. The CDR3 coding sequence is TGCGCCAGCAGCCAAGATTCGAGCGGGGGATGGCAGTTCTTC.

The chain employs TRBV5-6 and TRBJ2-5, with unresolved D. V was cut by 7 bases and J by 0 bases, with 13 bases left in between. Germline values: CDR1 SGHDT, CDR2 YYEEEE. This CDR3 spans 14 amino acids. The CDR3 spells CASLGGTYQETQYF. CDR3 sequence (DNA): TGTGCCAGCCTGGGTGGAACGTACCAAGAGACCCAGTACTTC.

The rearrangement links TRBV5-6 to TRBJ2-5, with a weak D call TRBD2 (5 bases). Looked up from germline, CDR1 is SGHDT and CDR2 is YYEEEE. The CDR3 consists of 16 residues. The germline V and J ends were trimmed by 4 bases and 5 bases, with 21 bases remaining between them. The CDR3 reads CASSAITGFSAETQYF. Here the CDR3 DNA reads TGTGCCAGCAGCGCCATTACGGGGTTTTCCGCGGAGACCCAGTACTTC.

The rearrangement links TRBV29-1 to TRBJ2-5; D possibly matches TRBD1 or TRBD2 (6 bases each). The CDR3 spans 12 residues. Germline values: CDR1 SQVTM, CDR2 ANQGSEA. V lost 6 bases, J lost 5 bases, and 13 bases lay in between. CDR3 region: CSVADSGETQYF. The CDR3 DNA follows: TGCAGCGTAGCGGACAGCGGGGAGACCCAGTACTTC.

The chain carries TRBV5-6 and TRBJ2-3; a possible D gene is TRBD1 (6 bases). Germline V gene sequence: CDR1 SGHDT, CDR2 YYEEEE. Trimming left V 0 bases short and J 5 bases short, with 16 bases between. The CDR3 is made up of 16 amino acids. CDR3: CASSLALDSGGDTQYF. CDR3 coding DNA: TGTGCCAGCAGCTTGGCGCTGGACAGTGGGGGAGATACGCAGTATTTT. Complete variable domain (other parts from reference TRBV5-6 and TRBJ2-3): DAGVTQSPTHLIKTRGQQVTLRCSPKSGHDTVSWYQQALGQGPQFIFQYYEEEERQRGNFPDRFSGHQFPNYSSELNVNALLLGDSALYLCASSLALDSGGDTQYFGPGTRLTVL.

The chain carries TRBV27 and TRBJ2-1; TRBD1 might be the D (7 bases). Germline V gene sequence: CDR1 MNHEY, CDR2 SMNVEV (reference sequence). There are 17 residues in the CDR3. The V end was cut by 5 bases, the J end by 2 bases, with 19 bases between. The CDR3 sequence is CASSPSSGGFPYNEQFF. The DNA of the CDR3 is TGTGCCAGCAGTCCCTCATCAGGGGGGTTTCCCTACAATGAGCAGTTCTTC.

This clone was recorded a few times. V gene TRBV7-3 combines with J gene TRBJ2-3, with D possibly being TRBD1 (6 bases). Trimming took off 3 bases at V and 4 bases at J, with 26 bases between the two ends. This CDR3 is 19 amino acids long. Germline V gene sequence: CDR1 SGHTA, CDR2 FQGTGA. CDR3 coding DNA: TGTGCCAGCAGCTTCAAGGGCCAACAGGGTCTGGCCCCCGCAGATACGCAGTATTTT. This encodes CASSFKGQQGLAPADTQYF.

The rearrangement uses TRBV4-1 and TRBJ2-7; tentative D call: TRBD1 (5 bases). The germline V gene encodes CDR1 MGHRA and CDR2 YSYEKL. Trimming pared 1 base from V and 0 bases from J, leaving 13 bases between. The CDR3 runs to 16 residues. The CDR3 spells CASSQVPDKSSYEQYF. As DNA, the CDR3 is TGCGCCAGCAGCCAAGTCCCGGACAAAAGCTCCTACGAGCAGTACTTC.

This clone was seen more than once but under ten times. V and J are TRBV27 and TRBJ1-2; the D gene is possibly TRBD1 (5 bases). From germline, CDR1 is MNHEY and CDR2 SMNVEV (reference sequence). V lost 7 bases and J 7 bases, leaving 10 bases between the germline ends. The CDR3 contains 11 residues. The CDR3: CASKDTGGYTF. CDR3 coding DNA: TGTGCCAGCAAGGATACAGGTGGCTACACCTTC.